These T cell receptor beta chains were read from a single sample in a study of blood T cell repertoires in COVID-19. Here immunoSEQ multiplex PCR was the method, and the copy in TCRdb shows in-frame clones only, minus some. The table shows about 240,000 clones, with about 90% occurring only once. The sequencing sample was made of peripheral blood. All receptors come from a woman aged 25-40 years who had recovered from COVID-19. Each CDR3 is given with its conserved first and last residue. The D gene is left open where the match is weak. A row's size may be missing; if present it is once, few, many or a size class.

cdr3_length: 19
clone_size: -
v_call: TRBV7-8
d_call: -
j_call: TRBJ2-7
cdr3_nt: TGTGCCAGCAGCTTAGGCCCCCGGGGTTTTCAAGCAGCCTCCTACGAGCAGTACTTC
cdr3_aa: CASSLGPRGFQAASYEQYF

cdr3_length: 15
clone_size: -
v_call: TRBV6-5
d_call: -
j_call: TRBJ1-4
cdr3_nt: TGTGCCAGCAGGCTAGAGCATGCAACTAATGAAAAACTGTTTTTT
cdr3_aa: CASRLEHATNEKLFF

cdr3_length: 14
clone_size: many
v_call: TRBV2
d_call: TRBD1
j_call: TRBJ1-6
cdr3_nt: TGTGCCAGCAGTGAAGGGACAGGGAATTCACCCCTCCACTTT
cdr3_aa: CASSEGTGNSPLHF

cdr3_length: 17
clone_size: once
v_call: TRBV30
d_call: TRBD1
j_call: TRBJ1-2
cdr3_nt: TGTGCCTGGAGACATAGGGACAGGGGGGTGAGGGATAGCGGCTACACCTTC
cdr3_aa: CAWRHRDRGVRDSGYTF

cdr3_length: 13
clone_size: -
v_call: TRBV19
d_call: TRBD2
j_call: TRBJ2-5
cdr3_nt: TGTGCCACCCCCGGGACTAATACAGAGACCCAGTACTTC
cdr3_aa: CATPGTNTETQYF

cdr3_length: 13
clone_size: -
v_call: TRBV27
d_call: TRBD1
j_call: TRBJ1-2
cdr3_nt: TGTGCCAGCAGTTACCAGGGGGCCGTTGGCTACACCTTC
cdr3_aa: CASSYQGAVGYTF

cdr3_length: 16
clone_size: -
v_call: TRBV15
d_call: -
j_call: TRBJ1-5
cdr3_nt: TGTGCCACCAGCAGAGACGGACAGAATAGCAATCAGCCCCAGCATTTT
cdr3_aa: CATSRDGQNSNQPQHF

cdr3_length: 14
clone_size: -
v_call: TRBV2
d_call: -
j_call: TRBJ2-1
cdr3_nt: TGTGCCAGCAGTGTTACCCGGGGGGCGAATGAGCAGTTCTTC
cdr3_aa: CASSVTRGANEQFF

cdr3_length: 15
clone_size: -
v_call: TRBV27
d_call: -
j_call: TRBJ1-5
cdr3_nt: TGTGCCAGCAGTTTTACCGGGAGGTTCAATCAGCCCCAGCATTTT
cdr3_aa: CASSFTGRFNQPQHF

cdr3_length: 12
clone_size: few
v_call: TRBV5-6
d_call: -
j_call: TRBJ1-1
cdr3_nt: TGTGCCAGCAGCACAGGGTACACTGAAGCTTTCTTT
cdr3_aa: CASSTGYTEAFF

cdr3_length: 13
clone_size: -
v_call: TRBV6-6
d_call: -
j_call: TRBJ1-3
cdr3_nt: TGTGCCAGCATGGGAGGGGCTGGAAACACCATATATTTT
cdr3_aa: CASMGGAGNTIYF

cdr3_length: 15
clone_size: -
v_call: TRBV6-5
d_call: -
j_call: TRBJ2-1
cdr3_nt: TGTGCCAGCGTCATCACAAGGAGCTCCTACAATGAGCAGTTCTTC
cdr3_aa: CASVITRSSYNEQFF

cdr3_length: 15
clone_size: -
v_call: TRBV6-5
d_call: -
j_call: TRBJ2-1
cdr3_nt: TGTGCCAGCAGCCGCTCAGGGGTATGGGGCAATGAGCAGTTCTTC
cdr3_aa: CASSRSGVWGNEQFF

cdr3_length: 16
clone_size: -
v_call: TRBV5-6
d_call: TRBD1
j_call: TRBJ2-3
cdr3_nt: TGTGCCAGCAGCTTGGTCCGACAGGGTCCAACAGATACGCAGTATTTT
cdr3_aa: CASSLVRQGPTDTQYF

cdr3_length: 13
clone_size: -
v_call: TRBV27
d_call: -
j_call: TRBJ2-7
cdr3_nt: TGTGCCAGCAGTTTTGGCCCTCCCTACGAGCAGTACTTC
cdr3_aa: CASSFGPPYEQYF

cdr3_length: 15
clone_size: -
v_call: TRBV19
d_call: TRBD1
j_call: TRBJ1-5
cdr3_nt: TGTGCCAGTAGCGGGGGGACAGGGAGCAATCAGCCCCAGCATTTT
cdr3_aa: CASSGGTGSNQPQHF

cdr3_length: 16
clone_size: -
v_call: TRBV4-2
d_call: -
j_call: TRBJ2-7
cdr3_nt: TGTGCCAGCAGCCAAGATATGGGGGCAGGGACCTACGAGCAGTACTTC
cdr3_aa: CASSQDMGAGTYEQYF

cdr3_length: 15
clone_size: -
v_call: TRBV3-1/TRBV3-2
d_call: TRBD1
j_call: TRBJ2-7
cdr3_nt: TGTGCCAGCAGCCAGGCTCGGACAGGGGGCTACGAGCAGTACTTC
cdr3_aa: CASSQARTGGYEQYF

cdr3_length: 16
clone_size: -
v_call: TRBV7-9
d_call: TRBD1
j_call: TRBJ2-3
cdr3_nt: TGTGCCAGCAGCCCCCCAAGACAGGGAAGGACAGATACGCAGTATTTT
cdr3_aa: CASSPPRQGRTDTQYF

cdr3_length: 13
clone_size: -
v_call: TRBV5-4
d_call: TRBD2
j_call: TRBJ2-3
cdr3_nt: TGTGCCAGCAGCTCGGGAGGGACAGATACGCAGTATTTT
cdr3_aa: CASSSGGTDTQYF

cdr3_length: 18
clone_size: once
v_call: TRBV7-9
d_call: TRBD2
j_call: TRBJ2-5
cdr3_nt: TGTGCCAGCAGTTCCTCACGAGCGGGGGGGCCCTCCACGGAGACCCAGTACTTC
cdr3_aa: CASSSSRAGGPSTETQYF

cdr3_length: 13
clone_size: -
v_call: TRBV7-9
d_call: TRBD1
j_call: TRBJ1-2
cdr3_nt: TGTGCCAGCAGCCTAGGACAGGGGACGGGCTACACCTTC
cdr3_aa: CASSLGQGTGYTF

cdr3_length: 11
clone_size: -
v_call: TRBV2
d_call: -
j_call: TRBJ1-1
cdr3_nt: TGTGCCACTTCCGCCGGAGTGTTAGCTTTCTTT
cdr3_aa: CATSAGVLAFF

cdr3_length: 14
clone_size: -
v_call: TRBV28
d_call: -
j_call: TRBJ1-2
cdr3_nt: TGTGCCAGCAGTTTGTCAGGGGCTTACTATGGCTACACCTTC
cdr3_aa: CASSLSGAYYGYTF

cdr3_length: 16
clone_size: few
v_call: TRBV10-2
d_call: -
j_call: TRBJ1-5
cdr3_nt: TGCGCCAGCAGTATCTTTGCGGCAGGGGGCAATCAGCCCCAGCATTTT
cdr3_aa: CASSIFAAGGNQPQHF

cdr3_length: 12
clone_size: -
v_call: TRBV11-1
d_call: -
j_call: TRBJ1-3
cdr3_nt: TGTGCCAGCAGCTCCCTTGGAAACACCATATATTTT
cdr3_aa: CASSSLGNTIYF

cdr3_length: 17
clone_size: -
v_call: TRBV9
d_call: -
j_call: TRBJ2-2
cdr3_nt: TGTGCCAGCAGCGTAGCCGAGATGGGGGGGAACACCGGGGAGCTGTTTTTT
cdr3_aa: CASSVAEMGGNTGELFF

cdr3_length: 15
clone_size: -
v_call: TRBV4-1
d_call: TRBD2
j_call: TRBJ2-7
cdr3_nt: TGCGCCAGCAGCCAACTGACTAGCGGGGGGTACGAGCAGTACTTC
cdr3_aa: CASSQLTSGGYEQYF

cdr3_length: 14
clone_size: few
v_call: TRBV5-1
d_call: -
j_call: TRBJ1-1
cdr3_nt: TGCGCCAGCAGCTTTGGGCTTACCACAGGGAGAGCTTTCTTT
cdr3_aa: CASSFGLTTGRAFF

cdr3_length: 17
clone_size: -
v_call: TRBV9
d_call: TRBD1
j_call: TRBJ1-6
cdr3_nt: TGTGCCAGCAGCGTAGGACAGGCAGGGGGGATAGATTCACCCCTCCACTTT
cdr3_aa: CASSVGQAGGIDSPLHF

cdr3_length: 13
clone_size: -
v_call: TRBV3-1/TRBV3-2
d_call: TRBD2
j_call: TRBJ2-2
cdr3_nt: TGTGCCAGCAGATTACTAGCGGGCGGGGAGCTGTTTTTT
cdr3_aa: CASRLLAGGELFF

cdr3_length: 14
clone_size: -
v_call: TRBV5-1
d_call: TRBD1
j_call: TRBJ1-1
cdr3_nt: TGCGCCAGCAGCTTTGGGACAGGGGCAACTGAAGCTTTCTTT
cdr3_aa: CASSFGTGATEAFF

cdr3_length: 13
clone_size: -
v_call: TRBV7-3
d_call: -
j_call: TRBJ1-2
cdr3_nt: TGTGCCAGCAGCTTAGAGGTTGGGTATGGCTACACCTTC
cdr3_aa: CASSLEVGYGYTF

cdr3_length: 18
clone_size: -
v_call: TRBV4-2
d_call: TRBD2
j_call: TRBJ2-1
cdr3_nt: TGTGCCAGCAGCCAACACCCCCAAGCGGGGGCCACGTACAATGAGCAGTTCTTC
cdr3_aa: CASSQHPQAGATYNEQFF

cdr3_length: 13
clone_size: -
v_call: TRBV5-8
d_call: TRBD1
j_call: TRBJ1-5
cdr3_nt: TGTGCCAGCAAGGGACAGATCAATCAGCCCCAGCATTTT
cdr3_aa: CASKGQINQPQHF

cdr3_length: 18
clone_size: -
v_call: TRBV4-2
d_call: TRBD2
j_call: TRBJ2-4
cdr3_nt: TGTGCCAGCAGCCAAGCTAGCGGGGCCCCCGTAGCCAAAAACATTCAGTACTTC
cdr3_aa: CASSQASGAPVAKNIQYF

cdr3_length: 16
clone_size: -
v_call: TRBV5-1
d_call: TRBD1
j_call: TRBJ1-4
cdr3_nt: TGCGCCAGCAGCTTGCTCGTAGGGGGCGCAATTGAAAAACTGTTTTTT
cdr3_aa: CASSLLVGGAIEKLFF

cdr3_length: 12
clone_size: -
v_call: TRBV6-6
d_call: TRBD1
j_call: TRBJ2-3
cdr3_nt: TGTGCCAGCAGTACAGGGGCAGATACGCAGTATTTT
cdr3_aa: CASSTGADTQYF

cdr3_length: 13
clone_size: once
v_call: TRBV2
d_call: -
j_call: TRBJ2-5
cdr3_nt: TGTGCCAGCACTCCGGACTGGGGAGAGACCCAGTACTTC
cdr3_aa: CASTPDWGETQYF

cdr3_length: 13
clone_size: -
v_call: TRBV2
d_call: -
j_call: TRBJ1-1
cdr3_nt: TGTGCCAGCAGTGAAGCGGCCCCCATTGGAGCTTTCTTT
cdr3_aa: CASSEAAPIGAFF

cdr3_length: 15
clone_size: -
v_call: TRBV7-2
d_call: -
j_call: TRBJ1-3
cdr3_nt: TGTGCCAGCAGCGCGAGTGGGGGCGGGGGAAACACCATATATTTT
cdr3_aa: CASSASGGGGNTIYF

cdr3_length: 16
clone_size: -
v_call: TRBV19
d_call: -
j_call: TRBJ2-3
cdr3_nt: TGTGCCAGTAGTATAGATGGACAGCTTGGCACAGATACGCAGTATTTT
cdr3_aa: CASSIDGQLGTDTQYF

cdr3_length: 13
clone_size: -
v_call: TRBV5-6
d_call: -
j_call: TRBJ1-1
cdr3_nt: TGTGCCAGCAGCTCCCCCAGGCGCCTTGAAGCTTTCTTT
cdr3_aa: CASSSPRRLEAFF

cdr3_length: 13
clone_size: few
v_call: TRBV12-3/TRBV12-4
d_call: -
j_call: TRBJ2-2
cdr3_nt: TGTGCCAGCAGTCTAACCTACACCGGGGAGCTGTTTTTT
cdr3_aa: CASSLTYTGELFF

cdr3_length: 12
clone_size: -
v_call: TRBV11-2
d_call: -
j_call: TRBJ2-7
cdr3_nt: TGTGCCAGCAGCTTACCGGGGTACGAGCAGTACTTC
cdr3_aa: CASSLPGYEQYF

cdr3_length: 13
clone_size: -
v_call: TRBV24-1
d_call: -
j_call: TRBJ2-3
cdr3_nt: TGTGCCACCAGTGATTTGCTACCCGGGGGGCAGTATTTT
cdr3_aa: CATSDLLPGGQYF

cdr3_length: 14
clone_size: -
v_call: TRBV12-5
d_call: TRBD2
j_call: TRBJ2-5
cdr3_nt: TGTGCTAGTGGTTTGACGAGCGGGGGGGAGACCCAGTACTTC
cdr3_aa: CASGLTSGGETQYF

cdr3_length: 13
clone_size: -
v_call: TRBV7-9
d_call: -
j_call: TRBJ2-3
cdr3_nt: TGTGCCAGCAGTCAAGGGAGAACAGATACGCAGTATTTT
cdr3_aa: CASSQGRTDTQYF

cdr3_length: 16
clone_size: -
v_call: TRBV7-9
d_call: -
j_call: TRBJ1-2
cdr3_nt: TGTGCCAGCAGCTTAGTTGTGGGATCCAGGGGCAGTGGCTACACCTTC
cdr3_aa: CASSLVVGSRGSGYTF

cdr3_length: 15
clone_size: -
v_call: TRBV2
d_call: TRBD1
j_call: TRBJ2-3
cdr3_nt: TGTGCCAGCAGTGGGAGGGCAGGGGGCGGCGATACGCAGTATTTT
cdr3_aa: CASSGRAGGGDTQYF

cdr3_length: 17
clone_size: -
v_call: TRBV21-1
d_call: -
j_call: TRBJ1-4
cdr3_nt: TGTGCCAGCAGCAAAACCACCTCGACGGGTTCGGGTGAAAAACTGTTTTTT
cdr3_aa: CASSKTTSTGSGEKLFF

cdr3_length: 16
clone_size: -
v_call: TRBV5-1
d_call: TRBD1
j_call: TRBJ1-3
cdr3_nt: TGCGCCAGCAGCTTGGGGACAGGGAGTCCGGGAAACACCATATATTTT
cdr3_aa: CASSLGTGSPGNTIYF

cdr3_length: 14
clone_size: -
v_call: TRBV27
d_call: TRBD1
j_call: TRBJ2-7
cdr3_nt: TGTGCCAGCAGTTCACAGGGGTACCCCTACGAGCAGTACTTC
cdr3_aa: CASSSQGYPYEQYF

cdr3_length: 17
clone_size: -
v_call: TRBV4-1
d_call: -
j_call: TRBJ2-3
cdr3_nt: TGCGCCAGCAGCCAAGGATGGGTTAGGGAGACAACCCCCACGCAGTATTTT
cdr3_aa: CASSQGWVRETTPTQYF